These 7 T cell receptor beta chains came from one sample sequenced in a study of blood T cell repertoires in COVID-19. TCRdb's table, derived via immunoSEQ multiplex PCR, lists solely in-frame clones and lacks some. The table records 270,000 or so clones, more than 65% of them present only once. The specimen sequenced was peripheral blood. Every receptor here comes from a woman aged 18-30 years with acute or convalescent COVID-19.

Of note for this clone: At one boundary the junction diverges from the germline segment, which might be a read error. The chain couples TRBV7-7 to TRBJ2-1, with a weak D call TRBD2 (7 bases). The CDR3 is 14 residues long. CDR1 is SSHAT and CDR2 is FNYEAQ in the germline V gene (reference sequence). CDR3 coding DNA: TGTGCTAGCAGCTCTACGGGGGCGGGGGCGTTACAGTTCTTC. This sequence encodes CASSSTGAGALQFF.

J is TRBJ2-3 and V is TRBV15; TRBD2 matches at 11 bases. The trim removed 5 bases at V and 5 bases at J, leaving 6 bases unmatched. The CDR3 loop spans 15 amino acids. Germline values: CDR1 LNHNV, CDR2 YYDKDF (reference sequence). The CDR3 DNA is TGTGCCACCAGCCGACATAGCGGGAGGGGAGATACGCAGTATTTT. Amino acids: CATSRHSGRGDTQYF. The full variable domain, in which reference TRBV15 and TRBJ2-3 provide the parts outside the CDR3, is DAMVIQNPRYQVTQFGKPVTLSCSQTLNHNVMYWYQQKSSQAPKLLFHYYDKDFNNEADTPDNFQSRRPNTSFCFLDIRSPGLGDTAMYLCATSRHSGRGDTQYFGPGTRLTVL.

This clone appeared a single time. V gene TRBV9 combines with J gene TRBJ1-1; TRBD1 agrees at 7 bases. The CDR3 contains 13 residues. Per germline, CDR1 SGDLS and CDR2 YYNGEE. V gave up 3 bases and J gave up 10 bases; unmatched junction bases: 9. As DNA, the CDR3 is TGTGCCAGCAGCGGGGGGACAGCGGCTCGAGCTTTCTTT. Its protein is CASSGGTAARAFF.

This sequence joins TRBV29-1 and TRBJ2-7; 7 positions match TRBD2. The CDR3 spans 13 residues. J lost 0 bases, V lost 6 bases, and 5 bases had no gene match. Germline CDR1 SQVTM, CDR2 ANQGSEA. The CDR3 sequence: CSVRWGGSYEQYF. The DNA of the CDR3 is TGCAGCGTGAGGTGGGGGGGCTCCTACGAGCAGTACTTC.

The rearrangement uses TRBV7-8 and TRBJ1-6; TRBD1 matches 8 bases. CDR3 size: 14 residues. With 1 base clipped from V and 10 bases from J, the junction kept 3 bases outside the gene matches. Germline V gene data show CDR1 as SGHVS and CDR2 as FQNEAQ. The CDR3 region is CASSLGTGQSPLHF. Written as DNA, the CDR3 is TGTGCCAGCAGCTTAGGGACAGGGCAATCACCCCTCCACTTT.

The rearrangement uses TRBV11-3 and TRBJ2-1, with 12 bases identical to TRBD2. This CDR3 contains 15 residues. CDR1 is SGHNT and CDR2 is YENEEA in the germline V gene. J lost 5 bases, V lost 2 bases, and 1 base had no gene match. The CDR3 region has the DNA TGTGCCAGCAGCTTAAGACTAGCGGGAGACAATGAGCAGTTCTTC. Amino acids: CASSLRLAGDNEQFF. Filled out from reference TRBV11-3 and TRBJ2-1, the complete variable domain reads EAGVVQSPRYKIIEKKQPVAFWCNPISGHNTLYWYLQNLGQGPELLIRYENEEAVDDSQLPKDRFSAERLKGVDSTLKIQPAELGDSAVYLCASSLRLAGDNEQFFGPGTRLTVL.

The chain has TRBV4-3 and TRBJ2-7; 9 bases align to TRBD1. Germline V gene sequence: CDR1 LGHNA, CDR2 YSLEER. The CDR3 is 15 amino acids. With 2 bases clipped from V and 2 bases from J, the junction kept 4 bases outside the gene matches. CDR3 amino acids: CASSQRTGDPYEQYF. As DNA, the CDR3 is TGCGCCAGCAGCCAACGGACAGGGGATCCCTACGAGCAGTACTTC.